This T cell receptor beta chain comes out of a study of identical twins. General study results and limits: When twins shared out-of-frame alpha sequences, those sequences had excess low generation probability.

In this sample, this clonotype turned up a few times. Its antigen is not identified. Per the germline V gene, CDR1 is MGHDK and CDR2 is SYGVNS. The V gene end was trimmed by 5 bases and the J gene end by 10 bases; junction bases not matched to a gene: 9. The CDR3 loop spans 16 amino acids. cDNA carried unique molecular identifiers, and a universal primer site was added by template switching. TCRdb ran MiXCR on the 5' RACE reads and lists one entry per CDR3 protein. The profile shows about 280,000 distinct CDR3 sequences, roughly 8.6% of them singletons. A further study also used this sample, focusing on yellow fever vaccine responses in identical twins.

This chain joins TRBV25-1 and TRBJ2-1, with 15 bases that match TRBD2. This receptor was taken from a woman between 18 and 29 years old in good health. Sequencing was performed on memory (CD45RO+) T cells sorted from blood. This CDR3 reads CASSLGLAGGMREQFF. CDR3 in DNA: TGTGCCAGCAGTCTCGGACTAGCGGGAGGGATGAGGGAGCAGTTCTTC. The whole variable domain, filled in from reference TRBV25-1 and TRBJ2-1, reads EADIYQTPRYLVIGTGKKITLECSQTMGHDKMYWYQQDPGMELHLIHYSYGVNSTEKGDLSSESTVSRIRTEHFPLTLESARPSHTSQYLCASSLGLAGGMREQFFGPGTRLTVL.